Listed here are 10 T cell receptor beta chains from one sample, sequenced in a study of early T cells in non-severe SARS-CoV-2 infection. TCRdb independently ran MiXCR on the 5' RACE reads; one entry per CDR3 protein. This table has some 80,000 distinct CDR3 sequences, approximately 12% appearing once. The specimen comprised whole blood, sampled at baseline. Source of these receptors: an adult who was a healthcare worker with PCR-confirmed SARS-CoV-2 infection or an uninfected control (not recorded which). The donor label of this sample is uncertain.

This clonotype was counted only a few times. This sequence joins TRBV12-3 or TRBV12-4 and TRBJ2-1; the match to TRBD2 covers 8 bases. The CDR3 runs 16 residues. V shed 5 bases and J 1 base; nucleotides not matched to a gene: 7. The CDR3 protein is CASSDQRGMSYNEQFF. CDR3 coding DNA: TGTGCCAGCAGTGACCAGCGGGGGATGTCCTACAATGAGCAGTTCTTC.

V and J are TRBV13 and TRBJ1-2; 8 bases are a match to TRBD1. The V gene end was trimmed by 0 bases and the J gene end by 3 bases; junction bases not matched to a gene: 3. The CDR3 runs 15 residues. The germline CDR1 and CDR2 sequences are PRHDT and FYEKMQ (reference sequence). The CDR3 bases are TGTGCCAGCAGCTTAGGCAGGGGGCGGCACTATGGCTACACCTTC. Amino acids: CASSLGRGRHYGYTF.

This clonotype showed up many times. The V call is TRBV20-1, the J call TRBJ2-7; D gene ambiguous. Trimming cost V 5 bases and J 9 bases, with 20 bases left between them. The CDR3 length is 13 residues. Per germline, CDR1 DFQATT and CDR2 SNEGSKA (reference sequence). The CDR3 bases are TGCAGTGCTCTAACCCCGGGCCCGGGCGGGCAGTACTTC. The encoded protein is CSALTPGPGGQYF.

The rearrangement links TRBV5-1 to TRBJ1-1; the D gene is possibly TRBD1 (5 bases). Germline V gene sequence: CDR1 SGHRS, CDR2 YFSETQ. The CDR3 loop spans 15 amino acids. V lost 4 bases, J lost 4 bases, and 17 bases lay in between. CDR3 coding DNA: TGCGCCAGCAGCCCTGACCGCCAGGGACCCACTGAAGCTTTCTTT. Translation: CASSPDRQGPTEAFF.

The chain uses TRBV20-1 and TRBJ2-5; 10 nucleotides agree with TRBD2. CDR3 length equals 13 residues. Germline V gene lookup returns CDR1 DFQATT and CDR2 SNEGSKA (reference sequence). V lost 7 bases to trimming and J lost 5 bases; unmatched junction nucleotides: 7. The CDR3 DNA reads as TGCAGTGTGGCTAGCGGGAGCTCGGAGACCCAGTACTTC. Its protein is CSVASGSSETQYF.

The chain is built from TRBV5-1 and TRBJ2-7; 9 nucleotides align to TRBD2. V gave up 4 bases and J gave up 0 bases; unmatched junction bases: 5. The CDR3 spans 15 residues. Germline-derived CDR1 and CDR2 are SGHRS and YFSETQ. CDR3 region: CASSLSGRNSYEQYF. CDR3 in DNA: TGCGCCAGCAGCCTAAGCGGGAGGAACTCCTACGAGCAGTACTTC.

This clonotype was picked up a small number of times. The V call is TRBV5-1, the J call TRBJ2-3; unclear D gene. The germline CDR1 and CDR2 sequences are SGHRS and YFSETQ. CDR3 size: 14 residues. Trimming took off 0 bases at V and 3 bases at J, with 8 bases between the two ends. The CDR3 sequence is CASSLEGQTDTQYF. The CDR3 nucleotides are TGCGCCAGCAGCTTGGAGGGTCAAACAGATACGCAGTATTTT.

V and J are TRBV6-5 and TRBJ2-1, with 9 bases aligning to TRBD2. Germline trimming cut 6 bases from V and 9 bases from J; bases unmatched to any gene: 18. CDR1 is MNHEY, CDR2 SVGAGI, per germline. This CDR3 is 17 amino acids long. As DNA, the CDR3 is TGTGCCAGCAGCCGATGGCAGGGGCGGGAGGGCCTCGGTGAGCAGTTCTTC. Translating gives CASSRWQGREGLGEQFF.

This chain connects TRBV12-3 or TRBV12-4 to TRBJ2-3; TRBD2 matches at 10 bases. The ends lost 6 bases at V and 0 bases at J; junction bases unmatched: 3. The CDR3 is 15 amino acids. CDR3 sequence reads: CASSKLAGSTDTQYF. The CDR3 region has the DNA TGTGCCAGCAGCAAACTAGCGGGGAGCACAGATACGCAGTATTTT.

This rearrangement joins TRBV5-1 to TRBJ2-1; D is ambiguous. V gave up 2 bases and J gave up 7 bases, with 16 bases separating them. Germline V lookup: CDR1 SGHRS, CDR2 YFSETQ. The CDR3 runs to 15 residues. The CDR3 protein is CASSFSPQNENEQFF. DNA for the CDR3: TGCGCCAGCAGCTTCTCCCCGCAGAATGAGAATGAGCAGTTCTTC.